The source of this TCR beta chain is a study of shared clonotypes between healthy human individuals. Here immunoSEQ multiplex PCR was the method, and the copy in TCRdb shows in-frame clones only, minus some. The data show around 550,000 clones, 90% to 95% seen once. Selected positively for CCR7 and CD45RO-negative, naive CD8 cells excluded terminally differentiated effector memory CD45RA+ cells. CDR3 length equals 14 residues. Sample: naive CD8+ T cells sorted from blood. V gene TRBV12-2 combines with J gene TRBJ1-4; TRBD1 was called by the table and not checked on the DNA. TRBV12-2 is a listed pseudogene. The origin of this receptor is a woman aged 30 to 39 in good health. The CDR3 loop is CASRGTGANEKLFF. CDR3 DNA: TGTGCAAGTCGCGGGACAGGGGCTAATGAAAAACTGTTTTTT.